Following are 8 T cell receptor beta chains from one sample sequenced in a study of OX40 agonist ivuxolimab in advanced cancers. The protocol was immunoSEQ multiplex PCR, while the TCRdb copy is restricted to in-frame clones and leaves out a portion. The data show under 85,000 clones, more than 85% seen once. The sequencing here drew on CD4+ or CD8+ T cells sorted from blood, taken in a trial of the OX40 agonist ivuxolimab. These receptors all come from an adult with an advanced solid tumor such as melanoma, head and neck, liver or kidney cancer.

This clone was recorded only once. The gene calls are TRBV28 and TRBJ1-5; D ambiguous. V gave up 3 bases and J gave up 2 bases, with 11 bases separating them. From germline, CDR1 is MDHEN and CDR2 SYDVKM. This CDR3 is 15 amino acids long. CDR3 region: CASSFMGVGNQPQHF. CDR3 bases: TGTGCCAGCAGTTTCATGGGAGTCGGCAATCAGCCCCAGCATTTT.

V and J are TRBV7-2 and TRBJ2-1; no firm D call. V lost 1 base to trimming and J lost 0 bases, with 7 bases between them. The CDR3 runs 15 residues. The germline CDR1 and CDR2 sequences are SGHTA and FQGNSA. DNA of the CDR3: TGTGCCAGCAGCTTAGACGCGCCCTCCTACAATGAGCAGTTCTTC. The encoded protein is CASSLDAPSYNEQFF.

The chain has TRBV7-9 and TRBJ2-7; D uncertain. V lost 1 base, J lost 5 bases, and 6 bases lay in between. Germline V gene data show CDR1 as SEHNR and CDR2 as FQNEAQ (reference sequence). The CDR3 sequence is 12 residues long. This CDR3 is CASSLGVNEQYF. The CDR3 DNA follows: TGTGCCAGCAGCTTAGGCGTAAACGAGCAGTACTTC.

This clone was counted a few times. This chain connects TRBV7-8 to TRBJ2-7; D is tentatively TRBD1 or TRBD2 (5 bases each). Trimming pared 0 bases from V and 12 bases from J, leaving 18 bases between. The CDR3 length is 14 residues. Germline V gene lookup returns CDR1 SGHVS and CDR2 FQNEAQ. The CDR3 DNA reads TGTGCCAGCAGCTTAGCGGGGCTGGGGGAAAAAAGGTACTTC. This codes for CASSLAGLGEKRYF.

The chain carries TRBV18 and TRBJ1-1; the match to TRBD1 covers 7 bases. The CDR3 contains 15 residues. The V segment lost 6 bases and the J segment 2 bases; nucleotides outside the gene matches: 9. Germline V gene lookup returns CDR1 KGHSH and CDR2 LQKENI. The CDR3 DNA reads as TGTGCCAGCTCGGTTACAGGGGTGAAAAACACTGAAGCTTTCTTT. It translates to CASSVTGVKNTEAFF. Full variable domain (remainder filled in from reference TRBV18 and TRBJ1-1): NAGVMQNPRHLVRRRGQEARLRCSPMKGHSHVYWYRQLPEEGLKFMVYLQKENIIDESGMPKERFSAEFPKEGPSILRIQQVVRGDSAAYFCASSVTGVKNTEAFFGQGTRLTVV.

The chain recombines TRBV5-1 with TRBJ2-7; no firm D call. V lost 0 bases and J 2 bases, leaving 6 bases between the germline ends. Germline loops: CDR1 SGHRS, CDR2 YFSETQ. This CDR3 spans 13 amino acids. CDR3 nucleotides: TGCGCCAGCAGCTTGGGTGGAACCTACGAGCAGTACTTC. This encodes CASSLGGTYEQYF.

Only one count was recorded for this clone. The J gene is TRBJ1-5, the V gene TRBV19, with TRBD1 matching over 9 bases. CDR1 and CDR2 (germline): LNHDA, SQIVND (reference sequence). J gave up 5 bases and V 0 bases, and 8 bases lay outside the gene matches. CDR3 length: 17 amino acids. The CDR3 bases are TGTGCCAGTAGTATAGATAGTTGGGGGGACAGGGATCAGCCCCAGCATTTT. Translation gives CASSIDSWGDRDQPQHF.

This sequence joins TRBV9 and TRBJ2-5, with TRBD2 matching 7 bases. V lost 1 base and J lost 4; bases outside the gene matches: 7. From germline, CDR1 is SGDLS and CDR2 YYNGEE. The CDR3 runs 15 residues. For the CDR3, the DNA is TGTGCCAGCAGCGTATCGGGCGGGAGCGGAGAGACCCAGTACTTC. Its protein is CASSVSGGSGETQYF.